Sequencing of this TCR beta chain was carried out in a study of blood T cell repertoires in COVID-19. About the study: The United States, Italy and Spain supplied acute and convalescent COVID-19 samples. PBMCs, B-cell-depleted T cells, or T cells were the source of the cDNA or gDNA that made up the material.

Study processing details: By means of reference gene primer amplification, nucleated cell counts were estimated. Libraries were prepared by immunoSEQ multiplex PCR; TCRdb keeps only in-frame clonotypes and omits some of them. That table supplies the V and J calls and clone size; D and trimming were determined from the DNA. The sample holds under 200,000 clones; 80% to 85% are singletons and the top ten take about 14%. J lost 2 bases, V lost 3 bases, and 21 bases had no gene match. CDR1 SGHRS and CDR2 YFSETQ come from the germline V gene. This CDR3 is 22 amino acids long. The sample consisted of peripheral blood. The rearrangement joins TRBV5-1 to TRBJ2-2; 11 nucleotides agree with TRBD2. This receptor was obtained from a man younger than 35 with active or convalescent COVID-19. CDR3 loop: CASSSGPPGSSGRQGNTGELFF. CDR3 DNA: TGCGCCAGCAGCTCGGGACCCCCTGGCTCTAGCGGGAGGCAAGGAAACACCGGGGAGCTGTTTTTT.